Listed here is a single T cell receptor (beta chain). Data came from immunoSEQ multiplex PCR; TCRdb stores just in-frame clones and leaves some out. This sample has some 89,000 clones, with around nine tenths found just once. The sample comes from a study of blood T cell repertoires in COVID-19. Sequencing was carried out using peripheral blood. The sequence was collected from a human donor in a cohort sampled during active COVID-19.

The CDR3 loop reads CAISEFDVAVGGGSYNEQFF. As DNA, the CDR3 is TGTGCCATCAGTGAGTTTGACGTAGCTGTCGGGGGTGGCTCCTACAATGAGCAGTTCTTC. V usage is TRBV10-3 and J usage is TRBJ2-1, with D possibly matching TRBD2 (6 bases). Trimming cost V 1 base and J 0 bases, with 22 bases left between them. Germline assignment: CDR1 ENHRY and CDR2 SYGVKD. This CDR3 has 20 amino acids.